This T cell receptor (beta chain) was profiled in a study of identical twins. This CDR3 contains 14 residues. The germline V gene encodes CDR1 DFQATT and CDR2 SNEGSKA (reference sequence). V lost 6 bases to trimming and J lost 1 base; unmatched junction nucleotides: 0. TCRdb recomputed calls from the 5' RACE reads with MiXCR, one row per CDR3 protein. The sample shows over 550,000 distinct CDR3 sequences, about 7.6% of them seen only once. This sample also appeared in a second study, on yellow fever vaccine responses in identical twins.

Material for sequencing was PBMCs. This clonotype was sampled from a woman between 18 and 29 years old in good health. This chain connects TRBV20-1 to TRBJ2-2; 12 bases line up with TRBD2. The CDR3 region is CSALAGGNTGELFF. CDR3 coding DNA: TGCAGTGCACTAGCGGGAGGGAACACCGGGGAGCTGTTTTTT.